This T cell receptor beta chain emerged from a study of chemoradiotherapy in HPV16-positive cancers (dated by TCRdb to between 2021 and 2024). For the study in its entirety: Candidate HPV-specific T-cell clones and common TCR motifs were defined through functional T-cell assays on cells from a couple of HPV16-positive patients. The study asked whether T-cell immunity against the HPV oncoproteins E6 and E7 changes during chemoradiotherapy and whether it affects survival. The candidate HPV-specific TCRs and motifs were then tracked in TCR repertoires from roughly 86 patients with HPV-related cancers.

As regards this clone: The antigen this receptor binds is unknown. No clone much larger than this one lies a single base away; base qualities are absent.

The library was generated by the immunoSEQ multiplex PCR assay. Drawn from immuneACCESS, this table holds only the in-frame rearrangements with V and J called that TCRdb kept. Clones are partly lost; checked studies trace under half to an unresolved V gene and leave the rest unexplained. Across this sample there are 2,000 to 2,500 clones, with 73% seen only once. The top ten clonotypes cover roughly 32% of the sample. Repertoires were sampled repeatedly over the course of chemoradiotherapy so that clonal expansion in the tumor microenvironment could be followed. From cysteine to phenylalanine, the CDR3 is 16 amino acids long. Only the CDR3 portion is preserved as DNA: 48 bases, with reading frame beginning at the first base. CDR1 and CDR2, looked up from the germline V gene (reference sequence), are LNHDA and SQIVND. Germline trimming: 5 bases from V, 6 bases from J; junction bases outside gene matches: 15.

What the study reported, not specific to this receptor: The functional definition of HPV-specific T cells was derived from only a couple of HPV16-positive patients, and the survival association was reported for HPV16-positive patients. Expansion of candidate HPV-specific clones and E7-related TCR motifs was observed in the tumor microenvironment during treatment, whereas no such expansion was observed for non-HPV-specific T cells. Among HPV16-positive patients, expansion of HPV-responsive T cells during chemoradiotherapy was associated with better recurrence-free survival.

This receptor was obtained from a human donor with HPV-associated anogenital cancer. This specimen was acquired from a patient who underwent chemoradiotherapy. This sequence uses TRBV19 and TRBJ1-2; the central 7 bases match TRBD1. The nucleotides read TGTGCCAGTAGTTCAAAGGGGGCTATGAGATCAAATGGCTACACCTTC. Its translation reads: CASSSKGAMRSNGYTF.